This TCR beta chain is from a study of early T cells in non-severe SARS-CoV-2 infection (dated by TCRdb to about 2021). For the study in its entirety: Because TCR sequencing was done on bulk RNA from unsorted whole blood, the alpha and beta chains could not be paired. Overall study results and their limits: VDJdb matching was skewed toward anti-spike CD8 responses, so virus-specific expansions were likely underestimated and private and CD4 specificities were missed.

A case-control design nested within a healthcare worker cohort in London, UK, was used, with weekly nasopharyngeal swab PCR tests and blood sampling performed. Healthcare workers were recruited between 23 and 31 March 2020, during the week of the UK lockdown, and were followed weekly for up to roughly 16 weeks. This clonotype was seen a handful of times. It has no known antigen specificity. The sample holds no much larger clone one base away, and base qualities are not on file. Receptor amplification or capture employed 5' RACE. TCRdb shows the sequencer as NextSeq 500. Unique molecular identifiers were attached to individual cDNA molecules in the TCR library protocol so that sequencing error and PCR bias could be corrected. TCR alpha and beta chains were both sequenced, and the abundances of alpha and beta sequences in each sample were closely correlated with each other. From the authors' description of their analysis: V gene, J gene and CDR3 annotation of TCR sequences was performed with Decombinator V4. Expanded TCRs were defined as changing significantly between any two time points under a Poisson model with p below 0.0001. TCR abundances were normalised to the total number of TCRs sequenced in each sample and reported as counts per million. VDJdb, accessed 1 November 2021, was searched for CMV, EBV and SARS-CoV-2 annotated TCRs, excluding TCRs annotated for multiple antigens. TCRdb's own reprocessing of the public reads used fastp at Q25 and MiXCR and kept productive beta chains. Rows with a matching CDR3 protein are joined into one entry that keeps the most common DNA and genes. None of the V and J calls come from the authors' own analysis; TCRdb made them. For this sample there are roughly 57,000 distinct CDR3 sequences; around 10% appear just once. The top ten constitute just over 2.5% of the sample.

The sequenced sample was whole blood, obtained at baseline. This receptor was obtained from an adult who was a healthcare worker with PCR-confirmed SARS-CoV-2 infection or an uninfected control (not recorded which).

The DNA is as follows: TGTGCCAGCAGCCCACCGGGACTCGTAAATGAGCAGTTCTTC. This encodes CASSPPGLVNEQFF. This sequence uses TRBV12-3 or TRBV12-4 and TRBJ2-1; the D gene is perhaps TRBD2, on 6 matching bases. V gives up 6 bases and J gives up 7 bases, and the segment between their germline ends measures 16 bases. The CDR3, from cysteine to phenylalanine, totals 14 residues. CDR3 DNA only is kept here, 42 bases in frame from base 1.